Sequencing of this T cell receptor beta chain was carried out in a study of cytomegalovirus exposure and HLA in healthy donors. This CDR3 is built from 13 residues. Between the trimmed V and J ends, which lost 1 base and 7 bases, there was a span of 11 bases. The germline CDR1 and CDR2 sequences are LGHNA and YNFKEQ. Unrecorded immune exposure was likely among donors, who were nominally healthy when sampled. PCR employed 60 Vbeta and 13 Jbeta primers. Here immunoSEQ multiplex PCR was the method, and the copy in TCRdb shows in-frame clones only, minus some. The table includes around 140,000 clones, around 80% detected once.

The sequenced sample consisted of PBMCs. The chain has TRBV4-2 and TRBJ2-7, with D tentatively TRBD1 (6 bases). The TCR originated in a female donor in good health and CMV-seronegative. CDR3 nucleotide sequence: TGTGCCAGCAGCCAAGTGGAAGACAGGGAGCAGTACTTC. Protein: CASSQVEDREQYF.